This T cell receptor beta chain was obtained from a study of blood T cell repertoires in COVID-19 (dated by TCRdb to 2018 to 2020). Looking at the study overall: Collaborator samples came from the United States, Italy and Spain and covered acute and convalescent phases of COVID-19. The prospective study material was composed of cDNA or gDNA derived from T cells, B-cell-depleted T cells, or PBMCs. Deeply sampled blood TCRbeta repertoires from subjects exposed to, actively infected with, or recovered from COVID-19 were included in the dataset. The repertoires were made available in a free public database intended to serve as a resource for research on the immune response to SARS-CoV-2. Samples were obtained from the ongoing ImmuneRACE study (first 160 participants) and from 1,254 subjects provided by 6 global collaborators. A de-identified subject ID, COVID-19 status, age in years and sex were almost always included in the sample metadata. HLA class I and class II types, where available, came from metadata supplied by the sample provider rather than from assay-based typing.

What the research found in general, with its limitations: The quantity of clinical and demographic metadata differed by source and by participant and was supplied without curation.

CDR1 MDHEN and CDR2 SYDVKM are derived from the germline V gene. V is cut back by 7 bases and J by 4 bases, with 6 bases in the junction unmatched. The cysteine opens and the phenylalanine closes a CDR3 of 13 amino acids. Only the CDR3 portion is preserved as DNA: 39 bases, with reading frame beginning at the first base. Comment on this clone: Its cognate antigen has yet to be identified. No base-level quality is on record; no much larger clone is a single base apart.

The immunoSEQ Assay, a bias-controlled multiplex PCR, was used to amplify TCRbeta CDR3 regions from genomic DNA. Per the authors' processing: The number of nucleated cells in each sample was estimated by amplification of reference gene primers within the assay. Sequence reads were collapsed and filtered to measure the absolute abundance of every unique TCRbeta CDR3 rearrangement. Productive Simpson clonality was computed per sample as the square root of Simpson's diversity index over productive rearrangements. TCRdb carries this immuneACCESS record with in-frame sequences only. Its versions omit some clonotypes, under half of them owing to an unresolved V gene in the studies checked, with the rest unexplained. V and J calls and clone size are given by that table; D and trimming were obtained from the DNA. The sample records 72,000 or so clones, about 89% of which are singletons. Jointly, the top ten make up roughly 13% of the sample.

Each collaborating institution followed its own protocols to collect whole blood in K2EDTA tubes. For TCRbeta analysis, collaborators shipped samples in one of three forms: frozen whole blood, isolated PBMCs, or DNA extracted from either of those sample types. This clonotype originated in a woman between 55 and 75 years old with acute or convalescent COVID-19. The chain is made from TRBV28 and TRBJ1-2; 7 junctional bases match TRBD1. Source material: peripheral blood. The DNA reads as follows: TGTGCCAGCACGCGGCAGGGGGTCTATGGCTACACCTTC. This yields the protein CASTRQGVYGYTF.